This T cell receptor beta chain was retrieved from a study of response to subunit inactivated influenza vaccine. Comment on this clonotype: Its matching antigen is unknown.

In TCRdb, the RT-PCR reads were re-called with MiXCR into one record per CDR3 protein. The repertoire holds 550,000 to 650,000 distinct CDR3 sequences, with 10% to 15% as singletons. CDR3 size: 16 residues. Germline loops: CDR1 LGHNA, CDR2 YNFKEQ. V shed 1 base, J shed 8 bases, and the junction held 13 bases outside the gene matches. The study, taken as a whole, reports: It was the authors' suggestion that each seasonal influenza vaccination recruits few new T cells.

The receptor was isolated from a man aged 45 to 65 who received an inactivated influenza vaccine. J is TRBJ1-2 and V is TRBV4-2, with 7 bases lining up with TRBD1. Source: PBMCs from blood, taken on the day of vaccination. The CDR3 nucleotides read TGTGCCAGCAGCCAAGTGACAGTAGGGGGACAGCCCGGCTACACCTTC. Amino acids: CASSQVTVGGQPGYTF.